These 5 T cell receptor beta chains originate from one sample sequenced in a study of blood T cell repertoires in COVID-19. The method was immunoSEQ multiplex PCR; TCRdb's version includes in-frame clones alone and lacks a portion of them. The sample yields 400,000 to 500,000 clones, roughly 84% seen once. Sequences were obtained from PBMCs or T cells enriched from blood (not recorded which). These receptors all stem from a woman under 30 who had been exposed to COVID-19.

The rearrangement uses TRBV3-1 (or the pseudogene TRBV3-2) and TRBJ2-1; a possible D gene is TRBD1 (5 bases). V gave up 1 base and J gave up 7 bases, with 17 bases separating them. CDR1 and CDR2 (germline): LGHDT, YNNKEL (reference sequence). This CDR3 has 16 residues. Written as DNA, the CDR3 is TGTGCCAGCAGCCAAGCAAAGGGGTTTAAGTGGAATGAGCAGTTCTTC. Translating gives CASSQAKGFKWNEQFF.

V gene TRBV3-1 (or the pseudogene TRBV3-2) combines with J gene TRBJ2-7; TRBD1 might be the D (5 bases). There are 15 residues in the CDR3. CDR1 and CDR2 (germline): LGHDT, YNNKEL (reference sequence). V lost 0 bases and J lost 2, with 11 bases in between. Here the CDR3 reads CASSQDFTTAYEQYF. Written as DNA, the CDR3 is TGTGCCAGCAGCCAAGATTTTACGACAGCCTACGAGCAGTACTTC.

The V call is TRBV19, the J call TRBJ1-2; D is unresolved. V dropped 0 bases and J dropped 2 bases, with 4 bases sitting between them. Germline V gene lookup returns CDR1 LNHDA and CDR2 SQIVND (reference sequence). This CDR3 is 13 amino acids long. CDR3 coding DNA: TGTGCCAGTAGTATAGAGGAGAACTATGGCTACACCTTC. This encodes CASSIEENYGYTF.

This sequence joins TRBV11-3 and TRBJ2-1, with a possible D match to TRBD2 (5 bases). Germline CDR1 SGHNT, CDR2 YENEEA. Trimming stripped 5 bases from V and 9 bases from J, with 11 bases between. The CDR3 length is 12 residues. The CDR3 protein is CASSPPSGEQFF. DNA of the CDR3: TGTGCCAGCAGCCCGCCCAGCGGTGAGCAGTTCTTC. The full variable domain, with the rest looked up from reference TRBV11-3 and TRBJ2-1, is EAGVVQSPRYKIIEKKQPVAFWCNPISGHNTLYWYLQNLGQGPELLIRYENEEAVDDSQLPKDRFSAERLKGVDSTLKIQPAELGDSAVYLCASSPPSGEQFFGPGTRLTVL.

This chain links TRBV30 with TRBJ2-1; 10 nucleotides match TRBD2. Per germline, CDR1 GTSNPN and CDR2 SVGIG (reference sequence). CDR3 size: 15 residues. The trim removed 8 bases at V and 5 bases at J, leaving 12 bases unmatched. CDR3 nucleotides: TGTGCCCGGAACGCTGAGCGGGGGGGACACAATGAGCAGTTCTTC. Residues: CARNAERGGHNEQFF.